The present TCR beta chain was sequenced within a study of cytomegalovirus exposure and HLA in healthy donors. J gave up 0 bases and V 10 bases, and 14 bases lay outside the gene matches. Per the germline V gene, CDR1 is MDHEN and CDR2 is SYDVKM. CDR3 length: 17 residues. This clone was detected a few times. Its antigen remains unidentified. Amplification used 60 Vbeta primers and 13 Jbeta primers. This table comes from immunoSEQ multiplex PCR, and its TCRdb copy is limited to in-frame clones, with some not included. The sample yields 150,000 to 200,000 clones, about 86% seen once. Study-level findings and limits: Reported results showed that the classifier diagnosed cytomegalovirus status with high specificity and sensitivity.

Sequencing used PBMCs. The chain is built from TRBV28 and TRBJ1-1, with TRBD1 matching 10 bases. The clonotype originates from a woman in her late teens or twenties in good health and CMV-seropositive. CDR3 in amino acids: CATPPGPGQGMNTEAFF. In nucleotides, the CDR3 is TGTGCCACTCCACCGGGACCGGGACAGGGGATGAACACTGAAGCTTTCTTT.